This T cell receptor beta chain originates from a study of blood T cells in healthy people across ages. The sample holds one count of this clonotype. Its antigen is not known. Whole-study results and caveats: Donor CMV status was unknown, possibly confounding expanded clonotype changes.

V shed 1 base, J shed 3 bases, and the junction held 9 bases outside the gene matches. Germline V gene data show CDR1 as LGHNA and CDR2 as YNFKEQ. The CDR3 has 17 residues. A second PCR, run for roughly 7 to 12 cycles, used a sample-barcoded 5' primer plus a J-beta primer mix. Paired-end reads containing CDR3 totaled no fewer than 2.5 million for each sample. TCRdb analysed the 5' RACE reads with MiXCR anew, one entry per CDR3 protein. The sample contains over 950,000 distinct CDR3 sequences, 30% to 40% of which appear only once. Per sample, no less than 6 micrograms of total RNA were extracted. The specimen sequenced was blood. This clonotype originated in a man between 18 and 29 years old in good health. The chain has TRBV4-2 and TRBJ1-2; 9 bases map to TRBD1. The CDR3 reads CASSQGYRDREDYGYTF. The CDR3 DNA reads TGTGCCAGCAGCCAAGGATACCGGGACAGGGAGGACTATGGCTACACCTTC.